Reported below is one T cell receptor beta chain. Primers for the PCR totalled 60 Vbeta and 13 Jbeta. The protocol was immunoSEQ multiplex PCR, while the TCRdb copy is restricted to in-frame clones and leaves out a portion. The profile shows around 150,000 clones, roughly 82% of them singletons. The sample comes from a study of cytomegalovirus exposure and HLA in healthy donors. Germline V gene data show CDR1 as SGHRS and CDR2 as YFSETQ. The CDR3 runs 13 residues. V gave up 7 bases and J gave up 3 bases, with 10 bases separating them. The chain is built from TRBV5-1 and TRBJ2-2, with D possibly TRBD1 on 5 matching bases. Sequenced sample: PBMCs. The sequence was obtained from a woman in her forties or fifties in good health and CMV-seropositive. CDR3 nucleotide sequence: TGCGCCAGCGCGTTGGGGCACACCGGGGAGCTGTTTTTT. Amino acids: CASALGHTGELFF.